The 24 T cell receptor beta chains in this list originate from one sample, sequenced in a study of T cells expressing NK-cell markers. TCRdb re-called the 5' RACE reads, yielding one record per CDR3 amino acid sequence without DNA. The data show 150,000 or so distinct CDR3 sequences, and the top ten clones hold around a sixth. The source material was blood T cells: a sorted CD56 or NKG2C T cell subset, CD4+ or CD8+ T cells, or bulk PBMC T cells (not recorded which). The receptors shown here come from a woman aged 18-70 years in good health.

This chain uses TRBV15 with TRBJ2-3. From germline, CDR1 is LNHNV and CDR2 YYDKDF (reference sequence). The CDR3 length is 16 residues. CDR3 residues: CATSRDKGWGTDTQYF.

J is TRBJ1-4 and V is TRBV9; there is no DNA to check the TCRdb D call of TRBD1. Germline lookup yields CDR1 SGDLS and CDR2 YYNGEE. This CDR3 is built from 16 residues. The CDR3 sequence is CASSVGGGAFKEKLFF.

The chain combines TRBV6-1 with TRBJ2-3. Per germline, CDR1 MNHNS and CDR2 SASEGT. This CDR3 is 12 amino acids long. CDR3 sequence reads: CASSVLADTQYF.

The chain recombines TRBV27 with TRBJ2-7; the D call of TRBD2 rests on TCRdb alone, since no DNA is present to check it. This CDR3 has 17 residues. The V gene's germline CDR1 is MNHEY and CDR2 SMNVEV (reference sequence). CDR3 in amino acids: CASSFITSGVGSYEQYF.

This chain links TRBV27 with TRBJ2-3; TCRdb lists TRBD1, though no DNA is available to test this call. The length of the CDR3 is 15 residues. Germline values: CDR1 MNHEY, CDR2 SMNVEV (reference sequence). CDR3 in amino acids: CASSYEGQGADTQYF.

CDR3 sequence: CASSLTGTSVETQYF. The chain carries TRBV4-1 and TRBJ2-5; TCRdb's D call of TRBD2 is untestable without DNA. This CDR3 is 15 amino acids long. CDR1 MGHRA and CDR2 YSYEKL come from the germline V gene.

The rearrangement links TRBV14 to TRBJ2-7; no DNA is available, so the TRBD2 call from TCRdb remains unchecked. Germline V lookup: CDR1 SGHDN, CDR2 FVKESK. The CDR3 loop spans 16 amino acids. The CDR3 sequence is CASSQASGFHSYEQYF. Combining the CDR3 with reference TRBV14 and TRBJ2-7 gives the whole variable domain EAGVTQFPSHSVIEKGQTVTLRCDPISGHDNLYWYRRVMGKEIKFLLHFVKESKQDESGMPNNRFLAERTGGTYSTLKVQPAELEDSGVYFCASSQASGFHSYEQYFGPGTRLTVT.

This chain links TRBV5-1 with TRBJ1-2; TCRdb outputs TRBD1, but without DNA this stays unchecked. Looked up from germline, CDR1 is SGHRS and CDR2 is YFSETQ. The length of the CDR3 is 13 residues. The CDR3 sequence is CASCDGNNYGYTF.

CDR3 loop: CASRPRTSGTGELFF. The chain joins TRBV27 to TRBJ2-2; the D gene TCRdb calls, TRBD2, cannot be checked with no DNA. This CDR3 spans 15 amino acids. Germline V CDR1 and CDR2: MNHEY, SMNVEV (reference sequence).

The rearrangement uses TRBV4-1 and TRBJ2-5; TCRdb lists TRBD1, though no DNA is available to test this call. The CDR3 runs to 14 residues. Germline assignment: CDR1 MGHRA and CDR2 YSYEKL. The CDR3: CASSQGLTGETQYF.

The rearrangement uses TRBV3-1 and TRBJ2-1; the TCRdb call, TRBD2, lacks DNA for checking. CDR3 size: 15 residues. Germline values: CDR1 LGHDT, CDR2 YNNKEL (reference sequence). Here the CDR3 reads CASSQVLAGGNEQFF.

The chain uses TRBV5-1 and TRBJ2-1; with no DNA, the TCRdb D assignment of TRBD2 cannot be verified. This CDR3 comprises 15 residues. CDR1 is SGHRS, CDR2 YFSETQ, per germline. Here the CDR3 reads CASSLTAGMRDEQFF.

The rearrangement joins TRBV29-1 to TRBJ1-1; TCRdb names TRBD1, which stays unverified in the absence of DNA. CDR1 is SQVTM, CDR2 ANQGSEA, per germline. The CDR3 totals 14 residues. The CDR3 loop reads CSVSFGAVNTEAFF.

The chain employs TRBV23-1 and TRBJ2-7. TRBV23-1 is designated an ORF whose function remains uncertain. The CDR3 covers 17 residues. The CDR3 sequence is CASSQSIMGENSYEQYF.

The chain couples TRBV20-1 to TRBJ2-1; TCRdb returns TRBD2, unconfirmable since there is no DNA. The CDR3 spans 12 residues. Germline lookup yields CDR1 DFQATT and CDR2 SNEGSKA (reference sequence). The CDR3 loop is CSATISSGGQFF.

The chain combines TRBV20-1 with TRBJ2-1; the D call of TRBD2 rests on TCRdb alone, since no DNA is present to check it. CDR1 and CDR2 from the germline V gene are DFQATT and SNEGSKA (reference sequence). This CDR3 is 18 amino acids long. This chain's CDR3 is CSARDTSGRAPSYNEQFF.

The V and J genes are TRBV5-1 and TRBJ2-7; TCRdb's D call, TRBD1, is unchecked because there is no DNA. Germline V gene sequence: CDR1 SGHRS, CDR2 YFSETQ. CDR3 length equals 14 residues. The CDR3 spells CASSYTGGAYEQYF.

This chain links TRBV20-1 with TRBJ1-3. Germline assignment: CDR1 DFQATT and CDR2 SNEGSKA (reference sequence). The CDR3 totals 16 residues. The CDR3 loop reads CSARDSAGNSGNTIYF.

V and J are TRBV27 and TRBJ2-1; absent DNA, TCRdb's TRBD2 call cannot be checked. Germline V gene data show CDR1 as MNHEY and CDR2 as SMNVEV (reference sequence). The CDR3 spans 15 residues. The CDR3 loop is CASSSWTSGSNEQFF.

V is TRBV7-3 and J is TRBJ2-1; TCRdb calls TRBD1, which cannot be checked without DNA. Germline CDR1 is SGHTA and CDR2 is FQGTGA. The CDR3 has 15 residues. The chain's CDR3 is CASSLGQGKGNEQFF.

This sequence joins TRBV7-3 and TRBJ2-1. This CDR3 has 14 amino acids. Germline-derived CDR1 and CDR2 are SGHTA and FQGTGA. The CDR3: CASSPIASYNEQFF.

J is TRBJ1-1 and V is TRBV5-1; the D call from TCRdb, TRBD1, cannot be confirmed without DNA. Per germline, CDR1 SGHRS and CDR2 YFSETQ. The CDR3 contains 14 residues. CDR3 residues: CASSLDLGGTEAFF.

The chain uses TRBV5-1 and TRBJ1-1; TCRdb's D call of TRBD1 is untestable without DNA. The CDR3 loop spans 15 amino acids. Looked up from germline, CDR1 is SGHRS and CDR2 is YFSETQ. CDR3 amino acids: CASSLEGAVNTEAFF.

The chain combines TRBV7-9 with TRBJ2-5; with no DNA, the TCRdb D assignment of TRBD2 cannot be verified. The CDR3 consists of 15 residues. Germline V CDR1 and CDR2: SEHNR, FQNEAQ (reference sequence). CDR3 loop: CASSPRGTFGETQYF.